The subject of this entry is one T cell receptor (beta chain). The assay was immunoSEQ multiplex PCR, and TCRdb's table has in-frame clones only and misses some. The sample includes 85,000 to 100,000 clones, approximately 93% of them seen just once. This sample was included in a study of OX40 agonist ivuxolimab in advanced cancers. This TCR came from an adult with an advanced solid tumor such as melanoma, head and neck, liver or kidney cancer. This specimen consisted of CD4+ or CD8+ T cells sorted from blood, obtained in a trial of the OX40 agonist ivuxolimab.

The CDR3 region has the DNA TGTGCCACTCAGGACAGGGGAGGAACTGAAGCTTTCTTT. Protein sequence: CATQDRGGTEAFF. V usage is TRBV19 and J usage is TRBJ1-1; 9 bases agree with TRBD1. The CDR3 contains 13 residues. The V and J ends lost 10 bases and 5 bases, in that order; junction bases with no gene match: 8. CDR1 and CDR2 (germline): LNHDA, SQIVND (reference sequence).